The 18 T cell receptor beta chains below all came from one sample that was sequenced in a study of Tregs in tolerant kidney transplant recipients. Assay: immunoSEQ multiplex PCR; the TCRdb copy retains only in-frame clones and omits some. The repertoire includes under 100,000 clones, around nine tenths of them detected once, and approximately 4.8% sits in the top ten. The sample was CD8+ T cells from blood. These receptors came from a human donor in good health.

The chain combines TRBV14 with TRBJ2-7; D possibly corresponds to TRBD2 (5 bases). V was trimmed by 3 bases and J by 2 bases, leaving 17 bases between them. There are 16 residues in the CDR3. The germline V gene has CDR1 SGHDN and CDR2 FVKESK. The CDR3 region has the DNA TGTGCCAGCAGCCACCCAAGAGGGTCACAGACCTACGAGCAGTACTTC. Translation gives CASSHPRGSQTYEQYF.

This chain connects TRBV27 to TRBJ2-5; D is perhaps TRBD1 (5 bases). Per the germline V gene, CDR1 is MNHEY and CDR2 is SMNVEV (reference sequence). CDR3 length: 13 amino acids. V lost 8 bases and J 2 bases, leaving 12 bases between the germline ends. For the CDR3, the DNA is TGTGCCAGCTCAGGCCCAGGGCAAGAGACCCAGTACTTC. Translated: CASSGPGQETQYF.

V usage is TRBV7-2 and J usage is TRBJ2-1; possibly TRBD1 for D (5 bases). The CDR3 runs to 15 residues. Trimming removed 2 bases at V and 6 bases at J, with 14 bases between. Germline V gene lookup returns CDR1 SGHTA and CDR2 FQGNSA. CDR3 coding DNA: TGTGCCAGCAGCTTACCCAGGGTCGTCAGCAATGAGCAGTTCTTC. Amino acids: CASSLPRVVSNEQFF.

The rearrangement links TRBV27 to TRBJ2-1, with D perhaps assigned TRBD1 or TRBD2 (7 bases each). Germline V lookup: CDR1 MNHEY, CDR2 SMNVEV (reference sequence). The CDR3 has 17 amino acids. The ends were cut back, 2 bases at V and 3 bases at J, with 17 bases in the middle. DNA of the CDR3: TGTGCCAGCAGTTTAAGGGAGGGCCAGGGGGTCTACAATGAGCAGTTCTTC. Amino acids: CASSLREGQGVYNEQFF.

V gene TRBV29-1 combines with J gene TRBJ1-3; D possibly corresponds to TRBD1 (6 bases). Germline loops: CDR1 SQVTM, CDR2 ANQGSEA. The CDR3 has 15 residues. Trimming shortened V by 5 bases and J by 4 bases, and 18 bases separated the two germline ends. The CDR3: CSVSNPGHFGNTIYF. The CDR3 region has the DNA TGCAGCGTTTCTAATCCGGGACACTTCGGAAACACCATATATTTT.

The chain is built from TRBV9 and TRBJ2-7, with unresolved D. Germline V gene data show CDR1 as SGDLS and CDR2 as YYNGEE. V was trimmed by 3 bases and J by 0 bases, leaving 13 bases between them. This CDR3 has 15 amino acids. The CDR3 sequence: CASSANGLSSYEQYF. As DNA, the CDR3 is TGTGCCAGCAGCGCTAACGGGTTGAGCTCCTACGAGCAGTACTTC.

The chain couples TRBV27 to TRBJ2-2, with D possibly TRBD1 on 6 matching bases. V lost 6 bases, J lost 1 base, and 9 bases lay in between. From germline, CDR1 is MNHEY and CDR2 SMNVEV (reference sequence). The CDR3 consists of 14 residues. CDR3 amino acids: CASSGQLNTGELFF. CDR3 coding DNA: TGTGCCAGCAGCGGACAGTTGAACACCGGGGAGCTGTTTTTT.

In its sample, this clone was seen a few times. The chain combines TRBV7-9 with TRBJ1-5; 9 nucleotides match TRBD1. The germline V gene has CDR1 SEHNR and CDR2 FQNEAQ (reference sequence). CDR3 size: 16 residues. V lost 6 bases and J lost 1; bases outside the gene matches: 7. DNA for the CDR3: TGTGCCAGCAGGTCGGACAGGGGAGGGAGCAATCAGCCCCAGCATTTT. This codes for CASRSDRGGSNQPQHF.

The rearrangement uses TRBV11-2 and TRBJ2-6; 7 nucleotides align to TRBD2. CDR3 size: 16 residues. CDR1 and CDR2 (germline): SGHAT, FQNNGV. V shed 5 bases and J 0 bases; nucleotides not matched to a gene: 4. CDR3 in DNA: TGTGCCAGCAGCCCGACTAGCAGCTCTGGGGCCAACGTCCTGACTTTC. Translated, it gives CASSPTSSSGANVLTF.

The chain has TRBV9 and TRBJ2-3, with 7 nucleotides matching TRBD1. CDR1 and CDR2 (germline): SGDLS, YYNGEE. V gave up 4 bases and J gave up 6 bases; unmatched junction bases: 14. This CDR3 region has 16 residues. CDR3 amino acids: CASSREGISRGDTQYF. In nucleotides, the CDR3 is TGTGCCAGCAGCCGCGAGGGTATTTCCAGGGGGGATACGCAGTATTTT. Based on the CDR3 plus reference TRBV9 and TRBJ2-3, the full variable domain is DSGVTQTPKHLITATGQRVTLRCSPRSGDLSVYWYQQSLDQGLQFLIQYYNGEERAKGNILERFSAQQFPDLHSELNLSSLELGDSALYFCASSREGISRGDTQYFGPGTRLTVL.

In nucleotides, the CDR3 is TGTGCCAGCAACCCGCCGACGGGGACCCAGTACTTC. This encodes CASNPPTGTQYF. The chain couples TRBV2 to TRBJ2-5, with D unclear. Trimming stripped 7 bases from V and 7 bases from J, with 13 bases between. This CDR3 is 12 amino acids long. The germline gives CDR1 SNHLY, CDR2 FYNNEI.

This chain connects TRBV29-1 to TRBJ2-1, with D hard to call. CDR1 SQVTM and CDR2 ANQGSEA come from the germline V gene. The length of the CDR3 is 11 residues. Trimming took 8 bases from V and 8 from J, leaving 13 bases between them. This CDR3 is CSSRYWYEQFF. In DNA form, the CDR3 reads TGCAGCTCCCGCTACTGGTATGAGCAGTTCTTC.

The table lists this clone with a few counts. The chain employs TRBV27 and TRBJ2-1, with 9 bases aligning to TRBD1. V lost 3 bases to trimming and J lost 0 bases; unmatched junction nucleotides: 0. The length of the CDR3 is 15 residues. CDR1 is MNHEY and CDR2 is SMNVEV in the germline V gene (reference sequence). The CDR3 DNA reads as TGTGCCAGCAGTTTGACAGGGGGCTCCTACAATGAGCAGTTCTTC. Residues: CASSLTGGSYNEQFF.

The chain is built from TRBV9 and TRBJ2-1; D remains ambiguous. Germline V gene data show CDR1 as SGDLS and CDR2 as YYNGEE. Trimming pared 4 bases from V and 10 bases from J, leaving 15 bases between. The CDR3 is 13 residues long. CDR3 amino acids: CASSPRIGREQFF. DNA of the CDR3: TGTGCCAGCAGCCCCCGGATAGGAAGGGAGCAGTTCTTC.

The chain couples TRBV30 to TRBJ2-7; weak D call: TRBD2 (5 bases). V lost 8 bases and J 6 bases, leaving 20 bases between the germline ends. The CDR3 covers 13 residues. CDR1 and CDR2 (germline): GTSNPN, SVGIG (reference sequence). The CDR3: CAGWAGGPVEQYF. CDR3 nucleotides: TGTGCCGGGTGGGCAGGAGGTCCCGTCGAGCAGTACTTC.

The V and J genes are TRBV5-1 and TRBJ1-1; a possible D gene is TRBD1 (6 bases). Trimming pared 3 bases from V and 6 bases from J, leaving 18 bases between. The CDR3 extends over 15 amino acids. The germline V gene has CDR1 SGHRS and CDR2 YFSETQ. This CDR3 is CASSSDRSPGAEAFF. CDR3 in DNA: TGCGCCAGCAGCTCCGACAGGTCCCCCGGGGCTGAAGCTTTCTTT.

The sample holds one count of this clone. The rearrangement uses TRBV19 and TRBJ2-7; 8 bases line up with TRBD2. Germline CDR1 LNHDA, CDR2 SQIVND (reference sequence). Losses at the gene ends were 7 bases for V and 3 bases for J; bases not matched to a gene: 11. The length of the CDR3 is 15 residues. This CDR3 is CASTISTSGLYEQYF. The CDR3 nucleotides read TGTGCCAGTACCATCAGTACTAGCGGACTCTACGAGCAGTACTTC.

The chain links TRBV27 to TRBJ2-7; 7 positions match TRBD1. This CDR3 contains 17 residues. The ends lost 1 base at V and 6 bases at J; junction bases unmatched: 15. Germline V gives CDR1 MNHEY, CDR2 SMNVEV (reference sequence). As DNA, the CDR3 is TGTGCCAGCAGTTTATGGGCCCCCCGACAGGGCGCGGCCGAGCAGTACTTC. Translated, it gives CASSLWAPRQGAAEQYF.